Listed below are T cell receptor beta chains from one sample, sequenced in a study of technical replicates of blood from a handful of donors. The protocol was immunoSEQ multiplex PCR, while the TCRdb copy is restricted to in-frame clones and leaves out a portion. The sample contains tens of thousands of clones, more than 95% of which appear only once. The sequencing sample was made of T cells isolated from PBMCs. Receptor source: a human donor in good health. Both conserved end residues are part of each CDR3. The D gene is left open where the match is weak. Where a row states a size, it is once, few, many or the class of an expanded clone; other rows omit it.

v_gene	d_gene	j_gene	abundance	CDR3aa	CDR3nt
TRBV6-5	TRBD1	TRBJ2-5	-	CASSRGQGWAETQYF	TGTGCCAGCAGTAGGGGACAGGGCTGGGCGGAGACCCAGTACTTC
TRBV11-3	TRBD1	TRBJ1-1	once	CASSLATGATEAFF	TGTGCCAGCAGCTTAGCGACAGGGGCTACTGAAGCTTTCTTT
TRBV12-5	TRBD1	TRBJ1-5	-	CASGTLRDRDKSLQPQHF	TGTGCTAGTGGTACCCTCCGGGACAGGGACAAATCGCTTCAGCCCCAGCATTTT
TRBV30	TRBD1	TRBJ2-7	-	CAWGTVSYEQYF	TGTGCCTGGGGGACAGTCTCCTACGAGCAGTACTTC
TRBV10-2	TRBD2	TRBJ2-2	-	CASTFRAGRGLSYLNTGELFF	TGCGCCAGCACATTCCGAGCGGGGAGGGGCCTCTCCTATTTGAACACCGGGGAGCTGTTTTTT
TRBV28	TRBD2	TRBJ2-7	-	CASSFLLGTSGYYEQYF	TGTGCCAGCAGCTTTTTACTCGGGACTAGCGGTTACTACGAGCAGTACTTC
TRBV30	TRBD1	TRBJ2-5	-	CAWGGLTGALRAQETQYF	TGTGCCTGGGGGGGACTGACAGGGGCCCTTCGGGCACAAGAGACCCAGTACTTC
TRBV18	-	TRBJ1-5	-	CASSPSGYSNQPQHF	TGTGCCAGCTCCCCCTCGGGGTATAGCAATCAGCCCCAGCATTTT
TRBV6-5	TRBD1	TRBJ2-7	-	CASSYGTGGYEQYF	TGTGCCAGCAGTTACGGGACAGGGGGGTACGAGCAGTACTTC
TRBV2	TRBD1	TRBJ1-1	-	CASSEGDRRKDTEAFF	TGTGCCAGCAGTGAGGGGGACAGGCGAAAGGACACTGAAGCTTTCTTT
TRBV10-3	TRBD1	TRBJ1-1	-	CAISVGTGYTEAFF	TGTGCCATCAGTGTAGGGACAGGGTACACTGAAGCTTTCTTT
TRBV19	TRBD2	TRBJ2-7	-	CASSIGTSGYEQYF	TGTGCCAGTAGTATAGGGACTAGCGGATACGAGCAGTACTTC
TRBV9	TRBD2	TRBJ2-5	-	CASSSSGRETQYF	TGTGCCAGCAGCTCTAGCGGTCGGGAGACCCAGTACTTC
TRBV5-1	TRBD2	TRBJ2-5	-	CASSLSGGRVGETQYF	TGCGCCAGCAGCTTGTCCGGCGGGAGAGTGGGAGAGACCCAGTACTTC
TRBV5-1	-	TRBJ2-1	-	CASSLAGDGRFEVEQFF	TGCGCCAGCAGCTTGGCCGGCGACGGCCGTTTTGAGGTAGAGCAGTTCTTC
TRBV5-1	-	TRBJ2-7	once	CASSEGASYEQYF	TGCGCCAGCAGTGAGGGAGCCTCCTACGAGCAGTACTTC
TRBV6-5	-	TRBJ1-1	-	CASSPDRFTEAFF	TGTGCCAGCAGTCCCGACAGGTTCACTGAAGCTTTCTTT
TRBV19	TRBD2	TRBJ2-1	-	CASSIGGSGGGNEQFF	TGTGCCAGTAGTATAGGAGGTAGCGGGGGGGGGAATGAGCAGTTCTTC
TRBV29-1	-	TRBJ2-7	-	CSVDGVGGLMDRDEQYF	TGCAGCGTTGATGGGGTGGGGGGGCTCATGGATCGGGACGAGCAGTACTTC
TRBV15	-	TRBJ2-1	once	CATSRAGTPNEQFF	TGTGCCACCAGCAGAGCCGGGACTCCCAATGAGCAGTTCTTC
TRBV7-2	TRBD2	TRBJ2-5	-	CASSVSSGVYQTQYF	TGTGCCAGCAGCGTTAGTAGCGGGGTATATCAAACCCAGTACTTC
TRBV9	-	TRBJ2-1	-	CASSDLDFDEQFF	TGTGCCAGCAGCGATCTAGATTTCGATGAGCAGTTCTTC
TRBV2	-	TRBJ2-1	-	CASSNRDFSYNEQFF	TGTGCCAGCAGTAACCGGGACTTCTCCTACAATGAGCAGTTCTTC
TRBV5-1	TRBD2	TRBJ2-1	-	CASSPGLAGAEQFF	TGCGCCAGCAGCCCCGGACTAGCGGGGGCTGAGCAGTTCTTC
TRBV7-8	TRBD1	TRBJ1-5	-	CASSLTGQGYQPQHF	TGTGCCAGCAGCTTAACGGGACAGGGGTATCAGCCCCAGCATTTT
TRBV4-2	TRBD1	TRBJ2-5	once	CASSQDGARQGGETQYF	TGTGCCAGCAGCCAAGATGGTGCCCGACAGGGGGGGGAGACCCAGTACTTC
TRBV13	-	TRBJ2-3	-	CASSLQEVTQYF	TGTGCCAGCAGCTTACAAGAGGTCACGCAGTATTTT
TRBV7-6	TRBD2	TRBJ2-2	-	CASSLGTSEVNGELFF	TGTGCCAGCAGCTTAGGGACTAGCGAGGTTAACGGGGAGCTGTTTTTT
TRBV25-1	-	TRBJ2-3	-	CASSELSYDRTDTQYF	TGTGCCAGCAGTGAATTATCTTACGACAGGACAGATACGCAGTATTTT
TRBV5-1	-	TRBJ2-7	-	CASSLLSITPSSYEQYF	TGCGCCAGCAGCTTGTTATCAATCACACCCAGCTCCTACGAGCAGTACTTC
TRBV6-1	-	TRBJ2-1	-	CASSVSLREQFF	TGTGCCAGCAGTGTTTCGCTACGGGAGCAGTTCTTC
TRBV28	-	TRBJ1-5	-	CASSPPIRAMGYQPQHF	TGTGCCAGCAGTCCGCCCATCAGGGCAATGGGATATCAGCCCCAGCATTTT
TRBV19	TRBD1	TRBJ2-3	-	CASESTGGNTDTQYF	TGTGCCAGTGAATCGACAGGGGGAAACACAGATACGCAGTATTTT
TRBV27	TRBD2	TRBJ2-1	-	CASSGTSGNNEQFF	TGTGCCAGCAGTGGGACTAGCGGGAACAATGAGCAGTTCTTC
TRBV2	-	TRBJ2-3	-	CASSRSTDTQYF	TGTGCCAGCAGCCGGAGCACAGATACGCAGTATTTT
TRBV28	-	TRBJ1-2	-	CASSLENYGYTF	TGTGCCAGCAGTTTAGAGAACTATGGCTACACCTTC
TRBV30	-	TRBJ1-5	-	CAWSVNGGPYSNQPQHF	TGTGCCTGGAGCGTTAACGGGGGACCCTATAGCAATCAGCCCCAGCATTTT
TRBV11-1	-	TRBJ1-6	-	CASSLNRWGQDSPLHF	TGTGCCAGCAGCTTAAATCGTTGGGGCCAGGATTCACCCCTCCACTTT
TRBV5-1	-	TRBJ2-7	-	CASSLTQNYEQYF	TGCGCCAGCAGCTTGACACAGAACTACGAGCAGTACTTC
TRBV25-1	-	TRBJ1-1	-	CASRVLGYTEAFF	TGTGCCAGCAGGGTGTTGGGCTACACTGAAGCTTTCTTT
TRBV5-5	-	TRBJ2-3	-	CASSLVRAGEDTQYF	TGTGCCAGCAGCTTGGTTAGGGCAGGGGAGGATACGCAGTATTTT
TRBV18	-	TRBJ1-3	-	CASSPPEGLSGNTIYF	TGTGCCAGCTCACCACCGGAGGGGCTCTCTGGAAACACCATATATTTT